The 31 T cell receptor beta chains below come from one sample, sequenced in a study of blood T cell repertoires in COVID-19. Profiling relied on immunoSEQ multiplex PCR, and the TCRdb table lists in-frame clones only, not all of them. This repertoire shows roughly 170,000 clones, 83% found once; its top ten account for around 3.6%. Material: PBMCs or T cells enriched from blood (not recorded which). These receptors were obtained from a woman between 45 and 65 years old in a cohort exposed to, infected with or recovered from COVID-19 (not recorded which).

A note on this clone: No DNA is shown, since the ends of the CDR3 on it are uncertain; the CDR3 is the one TCRdb lists. This chain connects TRBV27 to TRBJ2-7; the D call TRBD1 from the table was never checked on the DNA. The CDR3 spans 16 residues, counting both ends. Germline loops: CDR1 MNHEY, CDR2 SMNVEV (reference sequence). CDR3: CASSSSTGGLPYEQYF.

The chain recombines TRBV29-1 with TRBJ1-5; maybe TRBD1 (5 bases). V was clipped by 8 bases and J by 0 bases, with 23 bases between them. The CDR3 spans 17 residues. Germline V lookup: CDR1 SQVTM, CDR2 ANQGSEA. The CDR3 DNA is TGCAGCCCTTACTGGGAAGACAGCCCATATAGCAATCAGCCCCAGCATTTT. This translates into CSPYWEDSPYSNQPQHF.

The chain has TRBV6-5 and TRBJ2-7, with D tentatively TRBD1 (7 bases). The CDR3 has 14 residues. With 6 bases removed from V and 8 bases from J, the gap between germline ends came to 20 bases. Germline CDR1 is MNHEY and CDR2 is SVGAGI. The CDR3 DNA reads as TGTGCCAGCAGGTACAGGGGACCCGGAGGGAAGCAGTACTTC. Protein: CASRYRGPGGKQYF.

This chain joins TRBV4-3 and TRBJ2-3; 10 positions match TRBD2. In germline, CDR1 is LGHNA, CDR2 YSLEER. The CDR3 extends over 16 amino acids. J was trimmed by 2 bases and V by 3 bases; bases with no gene match: 5. CDR3: CASSQIAGGVTDTQYF. The CDR3 region has the DNA TGCGCCAGCAGCCAGATAGCGGGGGGCGTCACAGATACGCAGTATTTT.

This chain links TRBV5-1 with TRBJ2-5; D possibly corresponds to TRBD2 (6 bases). Deletions cut 0 bases from V and 4 bases from J, with 10 bases between. This CDR3 is built from 14 residues. CDR1 and CDR2 from the germline V gene are SGHRS and YFSETQ. In DNA, the CDR3 is TGCGCCAGCAGCTTGGTAGCGGCGGGAGAGACCCAGTACTTC. Encoded protein: CASSLVAAGETQYF.

The CDR3 region is CASSWTVYDYYTF. CDR3 sequence (DNA): TGCGCCAGCAGCTGGACAGTTTACGATTACTACACCTTC. V and J are TRBV4-1 and TRBJ1-2, with D possibly being TRBD1 (6 bases). This CDR3 has 13 amino acids. Looked up from germline, CDR1 is MGHRA and CDR2 is YSYEKL. Trimming left V 5 bases short and J 10 bases short, with 17 bases between.

This chain joins TRBV7-2 and TRBJ2-5; maybe TRBD2 (5 bases). CDR1 and CDR2 from the germline V gene are SGHTA and FQGNSA. V gave up 1 base and J gave up 4 bases, with 10 bases separating them. The CDR3 extends over 14 amino acids. CDR3 bases: TGTGCCAGCAGCTTAGGCGGGTCGGGAGAGACCCAGTACTTC. The encoded protein is CASSLGGSGETQYF. The variable domain in full, completed from reference TRBV7-2 and TRBJ2-5, reads GAGVSQSPSNKVTEKGKDVELRCDPISGHTALYWYRQSLGQGLEFLIYFQGNSAPDKSGLPSDRFSAERTGGSVSTLTIQRTQQEDSAVYLCASSLGGSGETQYFGPGTRLLVL.

The gene calls are TRBV16 and TRBJ1-2; D unresolved. The CDR3 length is 14 residues. Germline V lookup: CDR1 KGHSY, CDR2 FQNENV. V lost 0 bases to trimming and J lost 1 base, with 6 bases between them. As DNA, the CDR3 is TGTGCCAGCAGCCAATCTGAGCTTAACTATGGCTACACCTTC. This codes for CASSQSELNYGYTF. The variable domain in full, with the rest retrieved from reference TRBV16 and TRBJ1-2, is GEEVAQTPKHLVRGEGQKAKLYCAPIKGHSYVFWYQQVLKNEFKFLISFQNENVFDETGMPKERFSAKCLPNSPCSLEIQATKLEDSAVYFCASSQSELNYGYTFGSGTRLTVV.

This clone appeared a single time. The chain uses TRBV5-1 and TRBJ1-4; D unresolved. CDR3 length: 16 amino acids. Deletions cut 0 bases from V and 5 bases from J, with 14 bases between. From germline, CDR1 is SGHRS and CDR2 YFSETQ. CDR3 DNA sequence: TGCGCCAGCAGCTTGGAAGGCTACAGCCGGAATGAAAAACTGTTTTTT. Encoded protein: CASSLEGYSRNEKLFF.

This chain links TRBV12-5 with TRBJ1-5, with 8 bases lining up with TRBD1. With V trimmed by 6 bases and J by 7 bases, 32 bases remained unmatched. The CDR3 extends over 22 amino acids. Germline assignment: CDR1 LGHNT and CDR2 FRNRAP. The CDR3 loop reads CASGRQEETVTLWGQEGQPQHF. The CDR3 nucleotides are TGTGCTAGTGGGCGCCAGGAGGAGACTGTAACATTGTGGGGACAGGAAGGGCAGCCCCAGCATTTT.

CDR3 sequence reads: CASSLKGARNEKLFF. The CDR3 DNA is TGTGCCAGCAGCTTAAAGGGGGCTAGAAATGAAAAACTGTTTTTT. This chain links TRBV7-9 with TRBJ1-4; TRBD1 agrees at 7 bases. The CDR3 totals 15 residues. J was trimmed by 5 bases and V by 2 bases; bases with no gene match: 5. CDR1 and CDR2 from the germline V gene are SEHNR and FQNEAQ (reference sequence).

This clone has just a few counts. J is TRBJ2-2 and V is TRBV3-1 (or the pseudogene TRBV3-2); 9 nucleotides line up with TRBD2. Germline V CDR1 and CDR2: LGHDT, YNNKEL (reference sequence). The CDR3 totals 15 residues. V trimming: 7 bases; J trimming: 6 bases; junction bases outside the gene matches: 9. This CDR3 reads CASTPQRGDAGELFF. DNA for the CDR3: TGTGCCAGCACCCCACAGCGGGGGGACGCCGGGGAGCTGTTTTTT.

In this sample, this clone turned up once. V and J are TRBV18 and TRBJ1-4, with TRBD1 identical over 8 bases. CDR1 is KGHSH, CDR2 LQKENI, per germline. This CDR3 region has 16 residues. With 3 bases clipped from V and 6 bases from J, the junction kept 9 bases outside the gene matches. The CDR3 is CASSPDRVFSYEKLFF. CDR3 bases: TGTGCCAGCTCACCGGACAGGGTGTTTAGTTATGAAAAACTGTTTTTT.

The CDR3 protein is CATSAEDRENTEAFF. The DNA for the CDR3 is TGTGCCACCAGTGCCGAGGACAGGGAAAACACTGAAGCTTTCTTT. This chain uses TRBV24-1 with TRBJ1-1; 8 bases are a match to TRBD1. This CDR3 has 15 amino acids. The trim removed 5 bases at V and 2 bases at J, leaving 6 bases unmatched. The germline V gene encodes CDR1 KGHDR and CDR2 SFDVKD.

This clone was recorded once. The chain couples TRBV5-4 to TRBJ2-3; D may be TRBD1 (6 bases). Germline-derived CDR1 and CDR2 are SGHNT and YYREEE (reference sequence). This CDR3 is 15 amino acids long. The V end was cut by 2 bases, the J end by 3 bases, with 13 bases between. The CDR3 protein is CASSFNRVKTDTQYF. The CDR3 DNA follows: TGTGCCAGCAGCTTTAACAGGGTGAAAACAGATACGCAGTATTTT.

The chain carries TRBV12-3 or TRBV12-4 and TRBJ1-2, with D perhaps matching TRBD1 (5 bases). This CDR3 region has 13 residues. The ends were cut back, 5 bases at V and 4 bases at J, with 11 bases in the middle. CDR3 protein: CASSPRDSYGYTF. CDR3 nucleotides: TGTGCCAGCAGTCCCCGAGACAGCTATGGCTACACCTTC.

The CDR3 spells CASSQVRLATTGDETQYF. CDR3 DNA: TGTGCCAGCAGCCAAGTGAGACTAGCGACCACCGGGGATGAGACCCAGTACTTC. The chain couples TRBV3-1 (or the pseudogene TRBV3-2) to TRBJ2-5, with 8 nucleotides matching TRBD2. Trimming at V came to 1 base and at J to 5 bases, leaving 15 bases not matched to a gene. Per the germline V gene, CDR1 is LGHDT and CDR2 is YNNKEL (reference sequence). CDR3 length: 18 residues.

V and J are TRBV5-1 and TRBJ2-1, with D perhaps matching TRBD2 (6 bases). The germline V gene has CDR1 SGHRS and CDR2 YFSETQ. The CDR3 length is 15 residues. V lost 0 bases, J lost 6 bases, and 13 bases lay in between. The CDR3 loop reads CASSLGLGLSNEQFF. The CDR3 DNA is TGCGCCAGCAGCTTGGGACTAGGCCTCAGCAATGAGCAGTTCTTC.

The chain combines TRBV5-5 with TRBJ2-1; weak D call: TRBD2 (6 bases). V lost 0 bases and J lost 6, with 13 bases in between. Looked up from germline, CDR1 is SGHKS and CDR2 is YYEKEE (reference sequence). The CDR3 spans 15 residues. The CDR3 spells CASSLEWGVGNEQFF. The CDR3 nucleotides read TGTGCCAGCAGCTTGGAGTGGGGGGTTGGCAATGAGCAGTTCTTC.

The chain employs TRBV7-9 and TRBJ1-2; the D gene is possibly TRBD1 (6 bases). Germline V gene sequence: CDR1 SEHNR, CDR2 FQNEAQ (reference sequence). The V end was cut by 3 bases, the J end by 2 bases, with 10 bases between. There are 14 residues in the CDR3. The CDR3 DNA is TGTGCCAGCAGCTTGGGGGCAGGAAACTATGGCTACACCTTC. Its protein product is CASSLGAGNYGYTF.

The chain joins TRBV3-1 (or the pseudogene TRBV3-2) to TRBJ2-7; 8 positions match TRBD1. The CDR3 extends over 18 amino acids. After removal of 0 bases from V and 0 bases from J, the junction contained 10 bases not matched to a gene. The germline gives CDR1 LGHDT, CDR2 YNNKEL (reference sequence). CDR3: CASSQEVFQDRVSYEQYF. The CDR3 region has the DNA TGTGCCAGCAGCCAAGAGGTTTTTCAGGACAGGGTCTCCTACGAGCAGTACTTC.

This clone was recorded a few times. This rearrangement joins TRBV4-1 to TRBJ2-2; unclear D gene. Germline CDR1 and CDR2: MGHRA and YSYEKL. V gave up 3 bases and J gave up 6 bases, with 5 bases separating them. The CDR3 covers 12 residues. CDR3 DNA sequence: TGCGCCAGCAGCCACCTTTCCGGGGAGCTGTTTTTT. This encodes CASSHLSGELFF.

V gene TRBV9 combines with J gene TRBJ2-5; possible D gene TRBD1, 6 bases. The CDR3 spans 15 residues. V gave up 1 base and J gave up 3 bases, with 13 bases separating them. Germline CDR1 and CDR2: SGDLS and YYNGEE. CDR3 protein: CASSVTGTLKETQYF. The CDR3 bases are TGTGCCAGCAGCGTAACAGGGACATTGAAAGAGACCCAGTACTTC.

This sequence joins TRBV5-1 and TRBJ1-1, with TRBD1 as a possible D gene (5 bases). From germline, CDR1 is SGHRS and CDR2 YFSETQ. This CDR3 region has 13 residues. V was clipped by 7 bases and J by 2 bases, with 12 bases between them. Here the CDR3 reads CASGQGSNTEAFF. As DNA, the CDR3 is TGCGCCAGCGGCCAGGGTTCCAACACTGAAGCTTTCTTT.

On this clone itself: The junction departs from the called germline gene at one end, perhaps through a read error. The chain links TRBV18 to TRBJ1-6, with 12 bases identical to TRBD1. The germline V gene encodes CDR1 KGHSH and CDR2 LQKENI. The CDR3 consists of 16 residues. The CDR3 loop is CASSPPGQGASSPLHF. The CDR3 coding sequence is TGTGCCAGCTCTCCACCGGGACAGGGGGCAAGCTCACCCCTCCACTTT.

This clone was picked up many times. This chain joins TRBV20-1 and TRBJ2-7; a possible D gene is TRBD2 (6 bases). V lost 5 bases, J lost 3 bases, and 8 bases lay in between. The germline V gene has CDR1 DFQATT and CDR2 SNEGSKA (reference sequence). The CDR3 consists of 11 residues. For the CDR3, the DNA is TGCAGTGCTCGGGACTTCTACGAGCAGTACTTC. Translating gives CSARDFYEQYF.

The chain employs TRBV29-1 and TRBJ1-2, with 7 bases fitting TRBD1. Germline V gives CDR1 SQVTM, CDR2 ANQGSEA. The CDR3 loop spans 18 amino acids. V dropped 2 bases and J dropped 2; count of bases not matched to a gene: 17. The CDR3 loop is CSVESGGPGTDDNYGYTF. The CDR3 DNA reads as TGCAGCGTTGAAAGTGGGGGGCCCGGGACAGACGACAACTATGGCTACACCTTC.

This clone has a single count. The chain employs TRBV5-8 and TRBJ1-3; D possibly corresponds to TRBD1 (6 bases). CDR1 and CDR2 from the germline V gene are SGHTS and YDEGEE. Trimming removed 6 bases from V and 4 bases from J, with 17 bases in between. This CDR3 has 15 amino acids. The CDR3 here is CASNTPGVGGNTIYF. In DNA, the CDR3 is TGTGCCAGCAACACGCCAGGGGTGGGAGGAAACACCATATATTTT.

V is TRBV7-9 and J is TRBJ1-3; the match to TRBD1 covers 7 bases. The CDR3 extends over 18 amino acids. V lost 4 bases to trimming and J lost 4 bases; unmatched junction nucleotides: 16. Germline-derived CDR1 and CDR2 are SEHNR and FQNEAQ (reference sequence). This CDR3 is CASSSGTDTLTTGNTIYF. In nucleotides, the CDR3 is TGTGCCAGCAGCTCTGGGACAGACACCCTGACGACAGGAAACACCATATATTTT.

The gene calls are TRBV11-1 and TRBJ2-2; TRBD2 might be the D (6 bases). The germline gives CDR1 SGHAT, CDR2 FQDESV (reference sequence). The CDR3 has 16 residues. Trimming shortened V by 5 bases and J by 6 bases, and 19 bases separated the two germline ends. CDR3: CASSHRLGGKPGELFF. The CDR3 bases are TGTGCCAGCAGCCATAGACTAGGAGGAAAACCCGGGGAGCTGTTTTTT.

V and J are TRBV27 and TRBJ2-3; TRBD2 agrees at 8 bases. The CDR3 spans 16 residues. Germline trimming cut 5 bases from V and 7 bases from J; bases unmatched to any gene: 14. The germline gives CDR1 MNHEY, CDR2 SMNVEV (reference sequence). CDR3 in amino acids: CASSPPWGAGGHTQYF. The CDR3 bases are TGTGCCAGCAGTCCACCCTGGGGGGCGGGGGGCCATACGCAGTATTTT.